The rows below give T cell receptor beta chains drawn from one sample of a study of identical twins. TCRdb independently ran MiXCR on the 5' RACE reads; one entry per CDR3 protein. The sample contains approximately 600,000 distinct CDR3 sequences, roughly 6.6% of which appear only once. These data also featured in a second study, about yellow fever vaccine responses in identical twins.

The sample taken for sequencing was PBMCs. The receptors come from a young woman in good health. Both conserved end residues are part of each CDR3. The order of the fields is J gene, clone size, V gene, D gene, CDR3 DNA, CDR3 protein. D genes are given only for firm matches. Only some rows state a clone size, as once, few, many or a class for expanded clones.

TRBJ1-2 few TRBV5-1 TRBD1 TGCGCCAGCAGCCCGCGACAGGGCTCCTATGGCTACACCTTC CASSPRQGSYGYTF
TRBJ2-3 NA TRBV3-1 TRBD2 TGTGCCAGCAGCCAGGCAATGACTAGCGGGAGAACAGATACGCAGTATTTT CASSQAMTSGRTDTQYF
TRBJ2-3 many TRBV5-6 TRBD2 TGTGCCAGCAGCTGGGGACTAGCGGGGGCCACAGATACGCAGTATTTT CASSWGLAGATDTQYF
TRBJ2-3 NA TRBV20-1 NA TGCAGTGCTGGTAGCTATCCAGATACGCAGTATTTT CSAGSYPDTQYF
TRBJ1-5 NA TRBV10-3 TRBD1 TGTGCCATCAGCGTCGACAGGGGAGAGCCCCAGCATTTT CAISVDRGEPQHF
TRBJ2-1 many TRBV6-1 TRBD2 TGTGCCAGCAGTGAGCTAGCGGGAGACAATGAGCAGTTCTTC CASSELAGDNEQFF
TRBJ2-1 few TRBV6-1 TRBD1 TGTGCCAGCAGACAGGGGGCTAGCGACTACAATGAGCAGTTCTTC CASRQGASDYNEQFF
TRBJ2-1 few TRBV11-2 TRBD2 TGTGCCAGCAGCCCTCAGCGGGATTTTCTGTTCTTC CASSPQRDFLFF
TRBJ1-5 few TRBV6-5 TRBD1 TGTGCCAGCAGTTACCGGGACAGGGGTCAGCCCCAGCATTTT CASSYRDRGQPQHF
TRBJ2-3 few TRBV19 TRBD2 TGTGCCAGTAGTGACTTAGCGGGATTGGCAGATACGCAGTATTTT CASSDLAGLADTQYF
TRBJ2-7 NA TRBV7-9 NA TGTGCCAGCAGCTTAGGTCCAGGGCCCACCGAGCAGTACTTC CASSLGPGPTEQYF
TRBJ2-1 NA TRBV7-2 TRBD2 TGTGCCAGCAGCGCCAGCGGGACCGGATACAATGAGCAGTTCTTC CASSASGTGYNEQFF
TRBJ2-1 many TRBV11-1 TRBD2 TGTGCCAGCAGCCTGGCCCGCACTAGCGCCAAGAGCTCCTACAATGAGCAGTTCTTC CASSLARTSAKSSYNEQFF
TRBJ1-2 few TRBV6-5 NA TGTGCCAGCAGTTACTCGGCTAGTAACTATGGCTACACCTTC CASSYSASNYGYTF
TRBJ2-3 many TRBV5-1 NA TGCGCCAGCAGCTTGGATAGCTCCGCAGATACGCAGTATTTT CASSLDSSADTQYF
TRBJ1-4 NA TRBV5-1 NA TGCGCCAGCAGCTTCGGGGGTTCCCCCCGGGGTAATGAAAAACTGTTTTTT CASSFGGSPRGNEKLFF
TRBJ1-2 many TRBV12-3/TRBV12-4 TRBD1 TGTGCCAGCAGCCCCTTAGGACAGGGGGACTATGGCTACACCTTC CASSPLGQGDYGYTF
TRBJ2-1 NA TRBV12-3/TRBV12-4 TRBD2 TGTGCCAGCAGTTTTCGGGAGGGACCCAATCCCCTGGGGCAGTTCTTC CASSFREGPNPLGQFF